This T cell receptor (beta chain) was retrieved from a study of blood T cells in healthy people across ages. For the study at large: Per every two T cells, about one barcoded beta molecule was captured by template switching.

Germline V CDR1 and CDR2: SGHAT, FQDESV (reference sequence). The ends were cut back, 5 bases at V and 2 bases at J, with 6 bases in the middle. The CDR3 length is 12 residues. This clonotype was detected many times. Through a sample-barcoded 5' primer and a J-beta primer mix, a second PCR was run for about 7 to 12 cycles. From the 5' RACE reads, TCRdb called clonotypes with MiXCR, one entry per CDR3 protein. The data hold some 760,000 distinct CDR3 sequences, with approximately 25% observed a single time. This sample was also put to use in a study of T cells of mothers and their children.

Material: blood. This receptor was taken from a boy aged 5-17 years in good health. The chain joins TRBV11-1 to TRBJ2-5; tentatively, D is TRBD1 (5 bases). This CDR3 is CASSRQQETQYF. The CDR3 region has the DNA TGTGCCAGCAGCCGACAGCAAGAGACCCAGTACTTC.